The sequence of this TCR beta chain was determined in a study of T cell responses to AZD1222 COVID-19 vaccine. The method was immunoSEQ multiplex PCR; TCRdb's version includes in-frame clones alone and lacks a portion of them. The table lists 100,000 to 120,000 clones, approximately 94% of them singletons. Remarks on this clone: Its target is unknown.

Some second doses came at about 4 weeks and others at about 12 weeks; these were pooled. The CDR3 has 13 residues. Germline CDR1 SGHTA, CDR2 FQGNSA. V dropped 1 base and J dropped 7 bases, with 10 bases sitting between them. Study results and caveats: Clonal diversity was possibly underestimated, and white British individuals and females predominated among donors. An increase in Spike-specific TCR breadth and depth was observed after two AZD1222 doses. CD4 TCRs associated with vaccination spanned spike, dominating at 160-218 and 743-854.

This chain connects TRBV7-2 to TRBJ2-5; D ambiguous. The source is an adult who received the AZD1222 COVID-19 vaccine. This specimen consisted of peripheral blood, obtained 28 days after the second AZD1222 dose. The CDR3, as DNA: TGTGCCAGCAGCTTAGGGCGGTCGGGGACCCAGTACTTC. It is translated as CASSLGRSGTQYF.